Below are 27 T cell receptor beta chains sequenced from a single sample in a study of T cell changes during pregnancy in multiple sclerosis. Data came from immunoSEQ multiplex PCR; TCRdb stores just in-frame clones and leaves some out. Seen here are about 38,000 clones, about nine tenths observed once, and the top ten hold 5% to 6.5%. The source material was CD8+ T cells from peripheral blood mononuclear cells, sampled in the second trimester of pregnancy. These receptors originate from a female donor with multiple sclerosis, enrolled in a pregnancy study.

This chain connects TRBV29-1 to TRBJ1-2, with 8 positions matching TRBD1. V was pared by 2 bases and J by 4 bases, with 9 bases of the junction left unmatched. CDR1 is SQVTM, CDR2 ANQGSEA, per germline. The CDR3 is 15 amino acids. The CDR3 loop reads CSVENAGGSGYGYTF. The CDR3 DNA reads TGCAGCGTTGAAAATGCAGGGGGCTCGGGCTATGGCTACACCTTC.

The rearrangement uses TRBV4-1 and TRBJ2-7; tentative D call: TRBD1 (5 bases). Trimming cost V 0 bases and J 7 bases, with 10 bases left between them. CDR3 length: 13 residues. The germline V gene encodes CDR1 MGHRA and CDR2 YSYEKL. CDR3 nucleotides: TGCGCCAGCAGCCAAGAGGGAAGGGGAGAGCAGTACTTC. Encoded protein: CASSQEGRGEQYF.

V is TRBV7-6 and J is TRBJ1-5; no firm D call. Trimming pared 1 base from V and 0 bases from J, leaving 7 bases between. The CDR3 length is 15 residues. Germline V lookup: CDR1 SGHVS, CDR2 FNYEAQ. The CDR3 protein is CASSLGRLSNQPQHF. The CDR3 DNA sequence: TGTGCCAGCAGCTTAGGCAGGCTTAGCAATCAGCCCCAGCATTTT.

V and J are TRBV27 and TRBJ2-7, with D unresolved. Trimming cost V 3 bases and J 3 bases, with 12 bases left between them. There are 14 residues in the CDR3. CDR1 and CDR2 (germline): MNHEY, SMNVEV (reference sequence). CDR3 region: CASSLRQSLYEQYF. The CDR3 DNA follows: TGTGCCAGCAGTTTGCGGCAGAGCCTCTACGAGCAGTACTTC.

The V gene is TRBV27, the J gene TRBJ1-5; D remains ambiguous. Germline assignment: CDR1 MNHEY and CDR2 SMNVEV (reference sequence). This CDR3 region has 14 residues. V was pared by 2 bases and J by 4 bases, with 9 bases between. CDR3 residues: CASSLGRGNQPQHF. CDR3 DNA sequence: TGTGCCAGCAGTTTAGGGAGAGGGAATCAGCCCCAGCATTTT.

The chain joins TRBV12-5 to TRBJ2-2; D might be TRBD2 (6 bases). The CDR3 length is 18 residues. Trimming stripped 3 bases from V and 3 bases from J, with 20 bases between. Germline V lookup: CDR1 LGHNT, CDR2 FRNRAP. For the CDR3, the DNA is TGTGCTAGTGGTTTCCTCGTCGGGGGAGAAGGACACACCGGGGAGCTGTTTTTT. This sequence encodes CASGFLVGGEGHTGELFF. Variable domain in full (rest from reference TRBV12-5 and TRBJ2-2): DARVTQTPRHKVTEMGQEVTMRCQPILGHNTVFWYRQTMMQGLELLAYFRNRAPLDDSGMPKDRFSAEMPDATLATLKIQPSEPRDSAVYFCASGFLVGGEGHTGELFFGEGSRLTVL.

The chain uses TRBV7-6 and TRBJ1-6; tentatively, D is TRBD1 (6 bases). Per the germline V gene, CDR1 is SGHVS and CDR2 is FNYEAQ. The CDR3 length is 15 residues. V lost 2 bases and J lost 6, with 11 bases in between. CDR3 nucleotide sequence: TGTGCCAGCAGCTTACGGGCAGGGGCTAATTCACCCCTCCACTTT. It is translated as CASSLRAGANSPLHF.

The table lists this clone with a count of one. The rearrangement joins TRBV7-8 to TRBJ2-2, with TRBD1 matching over 8 bases. Germline CDR1 reads SGHVS; CDR2 reads FQNEAQ. This CDR3 contains 16 residues. V trimming: 4 bases; J trimming: 8 bases; junction bases outside the gene matches: 12. The CDR3, as DNA: TGTGCCAGCAGCTACGCCCGGACAGGGACGACAGGGGAGCTGTTTTTT. Translated: CASSYARTGTTGELFF.

The V gene is TRBV5-4, the J gene TRBJ2-1; 9 bases are shared with TRBD1. CDR3 length: 14 residues. Germline CDR1 is SGHNT and CDR2 is YYREEE (reference sequence). After removal of 0 bases from V and 8 bases from J, the junction contained 3 bases not matched to a gene. CDR3 DNA sequence: TGTGCCAGCAGCTTGGGGACAGGGGTGGATGAGCAGTTCTTC. Translated: CASSLGTGVDEQFF.

This clone was recorded a few times. The chain joins TRBV5-1 to TRBJ1-1, with unresolved D. Germline V lookup: CDR1 SGHRS, CDR2 YFSETQ. V lost 0 bases, J lost 6 bases, and 6 bases lay in between. The CDR3 extends over 12 amino acids. The CDR3, as DNA: TGCGCCAGCAGCTTGGACGGTTCTGAAGCTTTCTTT. Translation gives CASSLDGSEAFF.

The chain joins TRBV25-1 to TRBJ1-3; TRBD1 might be the D (5 bases). CDR1 and CDR2 (germline): MGHDK, SYGVNS. Trimming cost V 7 bases and J 4 bases, with 14 bases left between them. The CDR3 spans 14 residues. This CDR3 is CASIGGLFGNTIYF. CDR3 nucleotides: TGTGCCAGCATCGGGGGTCTATTCGGAAACACCATATATTTT.

The genes are TRBV30 and TRBJ1-5; TRBD1 aligns across 12 bases. The CDR3 loop spans 15 amino acids. Per germline, CDR1 GTSNPN and CDR2 SVGIG (reference sequence). The J segment lost 0 bases and the V segment lost 5 bases, leaving 2 bases of the junction unmatched. CDR3 sequence (DNA): TGTGCCTGGGGGACAGGGGGCTTTAGCAATCAGCCCCAGCATTTT. As protein: CAWGTGGFSNQPQHF.

The rearrangement links TRBV4-1 to TRBJ2-1, with 10 bases lining up with TRBD1. The length of the CDR3 is 15 residues. Germline loops: CDR1 MGHRA, CDR2 YSYEKL. Germline trimming cut 2 bases from V and 6 bases from J; bases unmatched to any gene: 4. In nucleotides, the CDR3 is TGCGCCAGCAGCCAACCCGGGACAGGGGTCAATGAGCAGTTCTTC. Encoded protein: CASSQPGTGVNEQFF.

This clone came up a few times. The chain is built from TRBV4-3 and TRBJ2-5, with D perhaps matching TRBD2 (5 bases). Trimming stripped 0 bases from V and 4 bases from J, with 15 bases between. CDR1 is LGHNA, CDR2 YSLEER, per germline. CDR3 length: 16 amino acids. The CDR3 bases are TGCGCCAGCAGCCAAGATGGAAAGGGTAGCGTAGAGACCCAGTACTTC. Amino acid sequence: CASSQDGKGSVETQYF.

V gene TRBV28 combines with J gene TRBJ1-5; no firm D call. The CDR3 consists of 14 residues. With 3 bases removed from V and 6 bases from J, the gap between germline ends came to 12 bases. CDR1 MDHEN and CDR2 SYDVKM come from the germline V gene. The CDR3, as DNA: TGTGCCAGCAGTTTTGAGGTAATGGGTCAGCCCCAGCATTTT. It is translated as CASSFEVMGQPQHF.

V and J are TRBV19 and TRBJ2-7, with D perhaps TRBD2 (6 bases). This CDR3 contains 15 residues. V was trimmed by 6 bases and J by 2 bases, leaving 17 bases between them. Germline CDR1 is LNHDA and CDR2 is SQIVND (reference sequence). In nucleotides, the CDR3 is TGTGCCAGTAGCTCCCTGGGGGAGGCCCCCTACGAGCAGTACTTC. This gives the protein CASSSLGEAPYEQYF.

The rearrangement links TRBV29-1 to TRBJ2-7, with 8 nucleotides matching TRBD2. The length of the CDR3 is 14 residues. Per germline, CDR1 SQVTM and CDR2 ANQGSEA. With V trimmed by 6 bases and J by 1 base, 8 bases remained unmatched. For the CDR3, the DNA is TGCAGCGTGGAGACTAGCGCTTTGTCCTACGAGCAGTACTTC. This encodes CSVETSALSYEQYF.

The V call is TRBV7-6, the J call TRBJ2-7; 8 bases are a match to TRBD1. CDR1 and CDR2 from the germline V gene are SGHVS and FNYEAQ. V shed 5 bases and J 2 bases; nucleotides not matched to a gene: 5. This CDR3 is 14 amino acids long. The CDR3 sequence is CASSVGQGAYEQYF. The CDR3 DNA sequence: TGTGCCAGCAGCGTAGGACAGGGAGCCTACGAGCAGTACTTC.

This sequence joins TRBV2 and TRBJ2-1; maybe TRBD2 (6 bases). The CDR3 is 15 amino acids. The germline gives CDR1 SNHLY, CDR2 FYNNEI. V gave up 1 base and J gave up 4 bases, with 11 bases separating them. CDR3 sequence reads: CASSEGLAPYNEQFF. The CDR3 nucleotides are TGTGCCAGCAGTGAAGGCCTAGCGCCTTACAATGAGCAGTTCTTC. Complete variable domain (other parts from reference TRBV2 and TRBJ2-1): EPEVTQTPSHQVTQMGQEVILRCVPISNHLYFYWYRQILGQKVEFLVSFYNNEISEKSEIFDDQFSVERPDGSNFTLKIRSTKLEDSAMYFCASSEGLAPYNEQFFGPGTRLTVL.

The chain carries TRBV14 and TRBJ1-1, with TRBD1 matching 7 bases. The CDR3 extends over 19 amino acids. V dropped 0 bases and J dropped 1; count of bases not matched to a gene: 14. Germline V lookup: CDR1 SGHDN, CDR2 FVKESK. CDR3 protein: CASSQDLTYRGPPNTEAFF. The CDR3 region has the DNA TGTGCCAGCAGCCAAGATCTCACGTACAGGGGCCCCCCGAACACTGAAGCTTTCTTT.

The chain links TRBV5-6 to TRBJ2-1, with D possibly matching TRBD2 (5 bases). The V end was cut by 2 bases, the J end by 9 bases, with 15 bases between. The CDR3 consists of 14 residues. The V gene's germline CDR1 is SGHDT and CDR2 YYEEEE. The CDR3 nucleotides read TGTGCCAGCAGCTTTCCCACTAGGTCCCCTGAGCAGTTCTTC. Protein sequence: CASSFPTRSPEQFF.

The J gene is TRBJ2-5, the V gene TRBV14; 8 bases line up with TRBD1. Trimming at V came to 2 bases and at J to 2 bases, leaving 10 bases not matched to a gene. Germline CDR1 SGHDN, CDR2 FVKESK. The CDR3 loop spans 17 amino acids. Here the CDR3 DNA reads TGTGCCAGCAGCCAATTCGGACAGGGTGTACAACAAGAGACCCAGTACTTC. It yields the protein CASSQFGQGVQQETQYF.

This sequence joins TRBV9 and TRBJ2-2; D perhaps matches TRBD1 (5 bases). Germline CDR1 reads SGDLS; CDR2 reads YYNGEE. This CDR3 region has 14 residues. The V end was cut by 0 bases, the J end by 5 bases, with 8 bases between. The CDR3 region is CASSVGGGTGELFF. As DNA, the CDR3 is TGTGCCAGCAGCGTAGGGGGCGGAACCGGGGAGCTGTTTTTT.

This clone was detected a few times. The chain employs TRBV7-9 and TRBJ1-1; the D gene is possibly TRBD1 (5 bases). CDR3 length equals 14 residues. From germline, CDR1 is SEHNR and CDR2 FQNEAQ (reference sequence). Trimming took 6 bases from V and 10 from J, leaving 21 bases between them. CDR3: CASSLKDTTLGAFF. The CDR3 DNA reads as TGTGCCAGCAGTTTGAAGGACACCACCCTGGGAGCTTTCTTT. The entire variable domain, with the rest obtained from reference TRBV7-9 and TRBJ1-1, is as follows: DTGVSQNPRHKITKRGQNVTFRCDPISEHNRLYWYRQTLGQGPEFLTYFQNEAQLEKSRLLSDRFSAERPKGSFSTLEIQRTEQGDSAMYLCASSLKDTTLGAFFGQGTRLTVV.

The CDR3 DNA reads TGTGCCAGCAGTTTATCGATATTGGCTAGCGGAGTCAAAAGGGATACGCAGTATTTT. Protein sequence: CASSLSILASGVKRDTQYF. The chain combines TRBV27 with TRBJ2-3; the match to TRBD2 covers 7 bases. Trimming took 0 bases from V and 6 from J; bases not matched to a gene: 18. The CDR3 contains 19 residues. CDR1 and CDR2 from the germline V gene are MNHEY and SMNVEV (reference sequence).

The chain employs TRBV20-1 and TRBJ2-3; a possible D gene is TRBD2 (7 bases). V lost 5 bases and J lost 7, with 10 bases in between. The CDR3 extends over 11 amino acids. Germline lookup yields CDR1 DFQATT and CDR2 SNEGSKA (reference sequence). The CDR3 nucleotides read TGCAGTGCTGAGGGGGGGAATACGCAGTATTTT. This encodes CSAEGGNTQYF.

This clone appeared once. The chain employs TRBV5-4 and TRBJ2-2; perhaps TRBD2 as D (6 bases). CDR1 SGHNT and CDR2 YYREEE come from the germline V gene (reference sequence). V was clipped by 0 bases and J by 5 bases, with 8 bases between them. This CDR3 spans 14 amino acids. CDR3 coding DNA: TGTGCCAGCAGCTTGGCCGGGACTACCGGGGAGCTGTTTTTT. Its translation: CASSLAGTTGELFF.